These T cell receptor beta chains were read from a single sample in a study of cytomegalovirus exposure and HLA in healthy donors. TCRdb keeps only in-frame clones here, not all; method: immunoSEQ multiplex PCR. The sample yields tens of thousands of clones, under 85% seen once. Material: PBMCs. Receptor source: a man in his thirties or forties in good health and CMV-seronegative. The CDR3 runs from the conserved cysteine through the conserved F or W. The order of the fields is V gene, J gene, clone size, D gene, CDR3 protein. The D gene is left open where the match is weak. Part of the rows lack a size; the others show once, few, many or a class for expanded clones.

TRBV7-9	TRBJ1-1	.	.	CASSPRPGVDTEAFF
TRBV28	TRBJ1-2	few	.	CASSFRGYGYTF
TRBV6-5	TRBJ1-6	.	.	CASRTDSYNSPLHF
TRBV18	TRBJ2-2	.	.	CASSQSETGELFF
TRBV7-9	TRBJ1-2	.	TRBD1	CASRSLDRVILDYGYTF
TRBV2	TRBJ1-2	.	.	CASSGSTPSGGYTF
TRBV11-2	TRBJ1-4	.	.	CASSPGTSTGGEKLFF
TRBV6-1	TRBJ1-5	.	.	CASSENPGGPNQPQHF
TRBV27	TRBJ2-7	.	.	CASSPNSAYEQYF
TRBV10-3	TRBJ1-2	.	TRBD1	CAIRGTGSDYGYTF
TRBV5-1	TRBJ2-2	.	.	CASSLGTDINTGELFF
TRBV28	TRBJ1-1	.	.	CASSPSTHTEAFF
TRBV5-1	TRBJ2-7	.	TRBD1	CASRARDSSYEQYF
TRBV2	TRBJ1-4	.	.	CASSEGAQGGEKLFF
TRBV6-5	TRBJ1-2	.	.	CASSFLREYGYTF
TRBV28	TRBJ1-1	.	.	CASNGTPNTEAFF
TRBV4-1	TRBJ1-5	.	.	CASSQDFQDSSYSNQPQHF
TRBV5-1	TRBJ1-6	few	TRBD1	CASSAGTGDSPLHF
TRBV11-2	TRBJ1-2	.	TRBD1	CASSSPRQGGHGYTF
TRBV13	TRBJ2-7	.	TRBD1	CASSPRDRVYEQYF
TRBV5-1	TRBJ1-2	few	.	CASSLTVANYGYTF
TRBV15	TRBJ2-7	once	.	CATSPRGATYEQYF
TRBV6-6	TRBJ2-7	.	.	CASSDTLGGHEQYF
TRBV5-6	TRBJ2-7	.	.	CASSLFGEKSYEQYF
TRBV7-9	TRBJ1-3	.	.	CASSLEDWSSGNTIYF
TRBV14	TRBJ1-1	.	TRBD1	CASSLLGTGDEAFF
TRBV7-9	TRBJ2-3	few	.	CASSLEVGAVPGDTQYF
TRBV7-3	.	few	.	CASSPSYEQYF
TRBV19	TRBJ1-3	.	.	CASSTGQLPGNTIYF
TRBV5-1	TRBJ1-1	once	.	CASSSIGGGVLEAFF
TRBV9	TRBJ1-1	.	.	CASSVGTANTEAFF
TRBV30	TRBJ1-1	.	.	CAWSLQGNTEAFF
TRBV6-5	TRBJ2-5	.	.	CASSYQGTLETQYF
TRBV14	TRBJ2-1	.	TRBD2	CASSQSGSEQFF
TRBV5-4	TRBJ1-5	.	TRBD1	CASSLQGTGPNQPQHF
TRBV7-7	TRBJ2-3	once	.	CASSLAAGGTDTQYF
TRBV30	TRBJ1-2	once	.	CAWSVIIEGGYTF
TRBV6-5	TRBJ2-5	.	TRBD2	CASSYQAGEETQYF
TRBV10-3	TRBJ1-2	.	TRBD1	CAISGATGANYGYTF
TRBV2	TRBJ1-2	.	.	CASSEVQTTIRGYTF